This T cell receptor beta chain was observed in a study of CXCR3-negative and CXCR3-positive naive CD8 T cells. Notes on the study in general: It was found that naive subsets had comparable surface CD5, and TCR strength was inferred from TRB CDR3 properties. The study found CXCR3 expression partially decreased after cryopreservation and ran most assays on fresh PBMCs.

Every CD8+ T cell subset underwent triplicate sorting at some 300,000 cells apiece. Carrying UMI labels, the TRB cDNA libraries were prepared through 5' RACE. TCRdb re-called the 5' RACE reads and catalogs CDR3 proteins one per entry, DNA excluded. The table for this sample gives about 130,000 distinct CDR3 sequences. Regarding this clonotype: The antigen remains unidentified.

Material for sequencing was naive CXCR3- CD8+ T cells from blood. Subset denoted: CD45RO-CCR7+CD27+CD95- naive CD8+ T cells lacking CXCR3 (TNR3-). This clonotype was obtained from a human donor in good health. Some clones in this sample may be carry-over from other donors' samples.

The CDR3: CASSGNSPLHF. This chain connects TRBV28 to TRBJ1-6; checking the TCRdb D call of TRBD1 is not possible without DNA. The germline V gene has CDR1 MDHEN and CDR2 SYDVKM. This CDR3 is 11 amino acids long.